This TCR beta chain was found in a study of control samples from healthy donors and cancer patients. Generated by immunoSEQ multiplex PCR, the TCRdb table keeps only in-frame clones and is missing some. The sample lists 61,000 or so clones; roughly 90% were seen once. The sequenced sample consisted of PBMCs. This receptor was obtained from a man aged 60 to 75 with colorectal cancer.

CDR3 loop: CASSRSGGGDQPQHF. CDR3 nucleotides: TGTGCCAGCAGCCGTTCGGGGGGTGGTGATCAGCCCCAGCATTTT. The chain recombines TRBV7-9 with TRBJ1-5, with D perhaps matching TRBD1 (5 bases). The CDR3 has 15 residues. The germline V gene encodes CDR1 SEHNR and CDR2 FQNEAQ (reference sequence). V lost 5 bases and J lost 5, with 16 bases in between.